The 2 T cell receptor beta chains below were found in one sample sequenced in a study of T cells in Graves' hyperthyroidism and ophthalmopathy. TCR beta CDR3 regions were amplified from RNA transcripts. The HTBI set primed first-round TCR CDR3 RT-PCR. In TCRdb, the multiplex PCR reads were re-called with MiXCR into one record per CDR3 protein. Of a few hundred thousand distinct CDR3 sequences listed, about 15% are singletons. Sequencing used blood. The receptor set was obtained from a woman aged 45-60 years with Graves' hyperthyroidism that later progressed to Graves' ophthalmopathy.

V gene TRBV20-1 combines with J gene TRBJ2-1, with unresolved D. V shed 3 bases and J shed 0 bases, with 6 bases lying between them. CDR3 size: 13 residues. CDR1 and CDR2 (germline): DFQATT, SNEGSKA (reference sequence). Here the CDR3 DNA reads TGCAGTGCTAGCGGTTACTCCTACAATGAGCAGTTCTTC. It codes for CSASGYSYNEQFF.

This clonotype was counted ten times or more. The J gene is TRBJ2-5, the V gene TRBV12-3 or TRBV12-4; possibly TRBD2 for D (5 bases). V was clipped by 5 bases and J by 7 bases, with 14 bases between them. This CDR3 is built from 13 residues. CDR3 amino acids: CASSRSGSRTQYF. The CDR3 DNA follows: TGTGCCAGCAGTAGGTCGGGGTCGCGGACCCAGTACTTC.